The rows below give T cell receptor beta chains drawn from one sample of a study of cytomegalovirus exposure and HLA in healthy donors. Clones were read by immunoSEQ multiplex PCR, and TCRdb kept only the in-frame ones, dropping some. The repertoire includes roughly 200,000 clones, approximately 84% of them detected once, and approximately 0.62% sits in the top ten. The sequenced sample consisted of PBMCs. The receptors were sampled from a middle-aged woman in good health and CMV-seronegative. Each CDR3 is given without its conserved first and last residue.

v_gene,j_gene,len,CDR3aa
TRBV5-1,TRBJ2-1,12,ASSSDTVYNEQF
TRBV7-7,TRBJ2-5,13,ASSTRTGKQETQY
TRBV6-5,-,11,ASSYFERGEQY
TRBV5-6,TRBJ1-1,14,ASSFGGRWMNTEAF
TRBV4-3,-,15,ASSQERRGQASYEQY
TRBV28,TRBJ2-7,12,ASSLRGMAYEQY
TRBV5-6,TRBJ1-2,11,ASNLDRGYGYT
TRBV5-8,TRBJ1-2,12,ASSLVLQNYGYT
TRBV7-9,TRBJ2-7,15,ASSPFPTSGGVNEQY
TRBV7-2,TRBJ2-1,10,ATGHSGDEQF
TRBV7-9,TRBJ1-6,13,ASSLATGGNSPLH
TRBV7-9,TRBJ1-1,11,ASSLERGTEAF
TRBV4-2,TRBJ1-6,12,ASSPKTASSPLH
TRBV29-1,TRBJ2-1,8,SVGLFEQF
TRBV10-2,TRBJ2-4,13,ASSDTGLDKNIQY
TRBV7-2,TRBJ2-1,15,ASSLGYWLAGYDEQF
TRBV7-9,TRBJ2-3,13,ASSSDSQGSYTQY
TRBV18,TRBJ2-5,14,ASSPPLGQGIQTQY
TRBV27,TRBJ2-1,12,ASSFFGTTNEQF
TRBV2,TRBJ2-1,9,ASGGANEQF
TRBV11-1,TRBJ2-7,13,ASSWGQGYSYEQY
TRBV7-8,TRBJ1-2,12,ASSGGTAHYGYT
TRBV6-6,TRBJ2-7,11,ASMSRGTYEQY
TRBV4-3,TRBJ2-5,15,ASSQSDGGHNLETQY
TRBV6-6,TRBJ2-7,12,ASTIQGRPHEQY
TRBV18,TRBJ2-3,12,ASSPPSVSDTQY
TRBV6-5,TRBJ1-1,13,ASSQIQGGLPEAF
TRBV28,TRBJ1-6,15,ASSSPLGGQYNSPLH
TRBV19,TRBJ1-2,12,ASKYQGLSYGYT
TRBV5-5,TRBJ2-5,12,ASSDGTPQETQY
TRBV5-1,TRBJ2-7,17,ASSPGTGTSGGRPYEQY
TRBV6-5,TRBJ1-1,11,ASSLDRSTEAF